This record looks at one TCR beta chain sequence and its context. Clones were sequenced by immunoSEQ multiplex PCR, and TCRdb holds only the in-frame ones, with some missing. Among roughly 65,000 clones listed, more than 90% were seen once. CDR1 is SGHRS and CDR2 is YFSETQ in the germline V gene. The V end lost 7 bases, the J end lost 0 bases, and 12 bases lay between the germline ends. The CDR3 contains 14 residues. The entry originates in a study of blood T cell repertoires in COVID-19. Background on the study: From T cells, B-cell-depleted T cells, or PBMCs came the material, which was cDNA or gDNA.

This chain links TRBV5-1 with TRBJ2-3; D is possibly TRBD2 (6 bases). The origin of this receptor is a man aged 60 to 69 with acute or convalescent COVID-19. Sequencing used peripheral blood. The CDR3 loop is CASRGGSSTDTQYF. In nucleotides, the CDR3 is TGCGCCAGCCGGGGAGGATCTAGCACAGATACGCAGTATTTT. Full variable domain (outside the CDR3, taken from reference TRBV5-1 and TRBJ2-3): KAGVTQTPRYLIKTRGQQVTLSCSPISGHRSVSWYQQTPGQGLQFLFEYFSETQRNKGNFPGRFSGRQFSNSRSEMNVSTLELGDSALYLCASRGGSSTDTQYFGPGTRLTVL.